This T cell receptor beta chain is drawn from a study of shared clonotypes between healthy human individuals. Study results and limitations: Only blood samples were collected, and tissue repertoires likely differ. Estimated clonotype richness was generally higher in naive than memory subsets.

Positive CCR7 selection of CD45RO-negative cells yielded the naive CD8 cells, and terminally differentiated effector memory CD45RA+ cells were excluded. For sorted subsets, roughly 200 ng DNA per replicate equaled about 30,000 T cell genomes. Sequencing was performed with immunoSEQ multiplex PCR; in TCRdb, only in-frame clones are kept and a portion is missing. Of about 580,000 clones detected, roughly 98% appear once; the ten largest clones hold 0.3% to 0.35%. To note about this clone: Its cognate antigen is unknown.

Germline V gene data show CDR1 as SEHNR and CDR2 as FQNEAQ (reference sequence). Trimming removed 1 base at V and 8 bases at J, with 6 bases between. CDR3 length equals 12 residues. The sequence was obtained from a man aged 25 to 45 in good health. Sequenced material: naive CD8+ T cells sorted from blood. The chain links TRBV7-9 to TRBJ2-1; D is ambiguous. CDR3 loop: CASSLDLYEQFF. The CDR3 bases are TGTGCCAGCAGCTTAGACCTCTATGAGCAGTTCTTC.